This T cell receptor (beta chain) was sequenced during a study of T cell responses to AZD1222 COVID-19 vaccine. General study results and limits: Donors were mostly white British, more females; clonal diversity possibly underestimated.

As concerns this clone: Its antigen is not known.

The V gene lost 1 base and the J gene lost 4 bases, with 13 bases spanning the gap. There are 15 residues in the CDR3. The V gene's germline CDR1 is MGHRA and CDR2 YSYEKL. Only in-frame clones appear in the TCRdb table, and some are missing; sequencing was by immunoSEQ multiplex PCR. The sample has tens of thousands of clones, approximately 89% seen once; the top ten hold 2.2%. This chain links TRBV4-1 with TRBJ1-2; D uncertain. Sequenced material: peripheral blood, taken on day 0 of AZD1222 vaccination. This TCR derives from an adult in good health. CDR3 nucleotide sequence: TGCGCCAGCAGCCAAGGAAATAGCGGGGTCTATGGCTACACCTTC. Its protein is CASSQGNSGVYGYTF.